Listed below are T cell receptor beta chains from one sample, sequenced in a study of CD8 T cells in ankylosing spondylitis. One entry per CDR3 protein, called by TCRdb with MiXCR from the 5' RACE reads. The table shows roughly 280,000 distinct CDR3 sequences, with approximately 20% occurring only once. Sequencing was performed on blood, either unsorted or a sorted T cell fraction (not recorded which). The receptors were gathered from a male donor with ankylosing spondylitis or in good health (not recorded which). CDR3s include the opening cysteine and the closing phenylalanine or tryptophan. The D gene is left open where the match is weak. Clone size appears in some rows only: once, few, many, or a class for an expanded clone.

D: TRBD2; V: TRBV28; J: TRBJ2-1; size: NA; DNA: TGTGCCAGCAGCCCGGGACTACTTTACAATGAGCAGTTCTTC; CDR3: CASSPGLLYNEQFF
D: TRBD2; V: TRBV5-1; J: TRBJ2-1; size: NA; DNA: TGCGCCAGCAGCTTGGGATCGACTAGCGGGATTTCCAATGAGCAGTTCTTC; CDR3: CASSLGSTSGISNEQFF
D: NA; V: TRBV16; J: TRBJ2-1; size: few; DNA: TGTGCCAGCAGCCGCTCTAGCTGGGAGCAGTTCTTC; CDR3: CASSRSSWEQFF
D: TRBD1; V: TRBV5-1; J: TRBJ1-2; size: few; DNA: TGCGCCAGCAACTATAACCCCGGGACAGAATATGGCTACACCTTC; CDR3: CASNYNPGTEYGYTF
D: NA; V: TRBV9; J: TRBJ2-4; size: few; DNA: TGTGCCAGCAGCACTCCGGGACACGGAGCCAAAAACATTCAGTACTTC; CDR3: CASSTPGHGAKNIQYF
D: NA; V: TRBV24-1; J: TRBJ2-1; size: few; DNA: TGTGCCACCAGTGATTTTCGCCGGGGCTCCTACAATGAGCAGTTCTTC; CDR3: CATSDFRRGSYNEQFF
D: TRBD1; V: TRBV14; J: TRBJ1-4; size: NA; DNA: TGTGCCAGCAGCCCTGCCGGGACAGGGGGAGAAAAACTGTTTTTT; CDR3: CASSPAGTGGEKLFF
D: NA; V: TRBV20-1; J: TRBJ1-2; size: many; DNA: TGCAGTGCTAGACCCCCTAGGGCCCCCTATGGCTACACCTTC; CDR3: CSARPPRAPYGYTF
D: TRBD1; V: TRBV9; J: TRBJ1-2; size: NA; DNA: TGTGCCAGCAGCGTAGGGGGAGGGGGCCTACTTGACTATGGCTACACCTTC; CDR3: CASSVGGGGLLDYGYTF
D: NA; V: TRBV24-1; J: TRBJ2-5; size: NA; DNA: TGTGCCACCAGTGATTGGAAAGAGACCCAGTACTTC; CDR3: CATSDWKETQYF
D: NA; V: TRBV6-5; J: TRBJ2-2; size: few; DNA: TGTGCCAGCAGTTACGGAACAAGCACCGGGGAGCTGTTTTTT; CDR3: CASSYGTSTGELFF
D: TRBD1; V: TRBV2; J: TRBJ2-3; size: NA; DNA: TGTGCCAGCGGGGAGACAGGGATGGTCACAGATACGCAGTATTTT; CDR3: CASGETGMVTDTQYF
D: TRBD1; V: TRBV29-1; J: TRBJ2-2; size: NA; DNA: TGCAGCGTTAAGGGGACTATGGGACAGGGAGACACCGGGGAGCTGTTTTTT; CDR3: CSVKGTMGQGDTGELFF
D: NA; V: TRBV3-1; J: TRBJ2-1; size: few; DNA: TGTGCCAGCAGCCAAGATTCCCGAGGGGAGCAGTTCTTC; CDR3: CASSQDSRGEQFF
D: TRBD2; V: TRBV12-3/TRBV12-4; J: TRBJ2-3; size: many; DNA: TGTGCCAGCAGTCCGGGACTAGCGGCTAGCACAGATACGCAGTATTTT; CDR3: CASSPGLAASTDTQYF
D: NA; V: TRBV6-5; J: TRBJ1-1; size: NA; DNA: TGTGCCAGCAGTTACGGACCGGGCAGCACTGAAGCTTTCTTT; CDR3: CASSYGPGSTEAFF
D: TRBD1; V: TRBV11-2; J: TRBJ1-5; size: NA; DNA: TGTGCCAGCAGCTTAGATATCCGGGGCAGGGGGTTGCTATTTAGCAATCAGCCCCAGCATTTT; CDR3: CASSLDIRGRGLLFSNQPQHF
D: NA; V: TRBV12-3/TRBV12-4; J: TRBJ2-1; size: NA; DNA: TGTGCCAGCAGTTTGGTAGGTTTTAGTGAGCAGTTCTTC; CDR3: CASSLVGFSEQFF
D: NA; V: TRBV20-1; J: TRBJ1-6; size: NA; DNA: TGCAGTGCTAGAGTGACGGAGTATAATTCACCCCTCCACTTT; CDR3: CSARVTEYNSPLHF
D: NA; V: TRBV28; J: TRBJ2-4; size: few; DNA: TGTGCCAGCCGTCCGGGCAACGGTAACATTCAGTACTTC; CDR3: CASRPGNGNIQYF
D: NA; V: TRBV6-5; J: TRBJ1-6; size: many; DNA: TGTGCCAGCAAGTTGGGTGCCCTTTCACCCCTCCACTTT; CDR3: CASKLGALSPLHF
D: TRBD2; V: TRBV20-1; J: TRBJ2-3; size: few; DNA: TGCAGCTCCCGGGGGGAGAGCACAGATACGCAGTATTTT; CDR3: CSSRGESTDTQYF
D: NA; V: TRBV27; J: TRBJ2-1; size: NA; DNA: TGTGCCAGCAGTACCCAGTCGGGAAGCTCCTACAATGAGCAGTTCTTC; CDR3: CASSTQSGSSYNEQFF
D: TRBD1; V: TRBV7-2; J: TRBJ2-3; size: few; DNA: TGTGCCAGCAGCCCGCGACAGGGGGGGTCCACAGATACGCAGTATTTT; CDR3: CASSPRQGGSTDTQYF
D: NA; V: TRBV29-1; J: TRBJ2-3; size: NA; DNA: TGCAGCGTTGAAGGGGGGTCAGATACGCAGTATTTT; CDR3: CSVEGGSDTQYF
D: NA; V: TRBV5-1; J: TRBJ2-5; size: NA; DNA: TGCGCCAGCAGCTTAGGTTCGGGGCATCAAGAGACCCAGTACTTC; CDR3: CASSLGSGHQETQYF